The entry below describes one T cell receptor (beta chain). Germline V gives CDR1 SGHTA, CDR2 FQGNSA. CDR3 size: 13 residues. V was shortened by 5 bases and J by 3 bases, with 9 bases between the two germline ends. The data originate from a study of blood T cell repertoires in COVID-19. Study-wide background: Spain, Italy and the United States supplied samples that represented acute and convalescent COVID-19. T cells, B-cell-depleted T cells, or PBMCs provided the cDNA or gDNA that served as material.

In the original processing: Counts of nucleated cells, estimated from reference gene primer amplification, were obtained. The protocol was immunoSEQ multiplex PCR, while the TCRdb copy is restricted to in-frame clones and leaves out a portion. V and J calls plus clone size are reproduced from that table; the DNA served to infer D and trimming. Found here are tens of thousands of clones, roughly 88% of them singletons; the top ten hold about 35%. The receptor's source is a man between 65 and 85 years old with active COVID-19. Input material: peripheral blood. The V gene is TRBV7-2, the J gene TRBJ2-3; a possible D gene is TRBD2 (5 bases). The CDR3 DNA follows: TGTGCCAGCAGCCTCCCGGGGACAGATACGCAGTATTTT. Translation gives CASSLPGTDTQYF. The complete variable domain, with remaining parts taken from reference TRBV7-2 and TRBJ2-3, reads GAGVSQSPSNKVTEKGKDVELRCDPISGHTALYWYRQSLGQGLEFLIYFQGNSAPDKSGLPSDRFSAERTGGSVSTLTIQRTQQEDSAVYLCASSLPGTDTQYFGPGTRLTVL.